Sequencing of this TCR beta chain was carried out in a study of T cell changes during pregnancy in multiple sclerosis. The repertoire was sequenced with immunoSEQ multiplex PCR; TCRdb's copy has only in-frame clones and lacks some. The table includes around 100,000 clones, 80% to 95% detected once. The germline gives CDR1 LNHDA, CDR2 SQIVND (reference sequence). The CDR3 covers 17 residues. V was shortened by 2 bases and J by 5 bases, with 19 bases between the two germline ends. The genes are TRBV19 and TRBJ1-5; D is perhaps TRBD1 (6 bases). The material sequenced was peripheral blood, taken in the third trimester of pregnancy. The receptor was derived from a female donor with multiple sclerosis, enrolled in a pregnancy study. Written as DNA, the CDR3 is TGTGCCAGTAGTATAAGTCGGGGGGCTGGCAGCGATCAGCCCCAGCATTTT. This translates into CASSISRGAGSDQPQHF. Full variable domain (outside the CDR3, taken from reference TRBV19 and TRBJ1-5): DGGITQSPKYLFRKEGQNVTLSCEQNLNHDAMYWYRQDPGQGLRLIYYSQIVNDFQKGDIAEGYSVSREKKESFPLTVTSAQKNPTAFYLCASSISRGAGSDQPQHFGDGTRLSIL.